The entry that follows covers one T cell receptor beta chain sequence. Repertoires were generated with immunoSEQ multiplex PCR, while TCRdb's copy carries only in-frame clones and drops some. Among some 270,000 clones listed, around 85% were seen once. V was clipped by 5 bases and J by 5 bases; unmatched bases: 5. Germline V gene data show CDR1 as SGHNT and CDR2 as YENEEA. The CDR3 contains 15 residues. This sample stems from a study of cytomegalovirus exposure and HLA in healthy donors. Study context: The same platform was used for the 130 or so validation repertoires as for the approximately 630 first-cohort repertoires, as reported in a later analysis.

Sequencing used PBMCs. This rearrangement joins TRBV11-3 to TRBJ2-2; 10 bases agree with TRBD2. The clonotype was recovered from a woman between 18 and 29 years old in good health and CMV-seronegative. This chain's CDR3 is CASSPSGGGTGELFF. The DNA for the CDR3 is TGTGCCAGCAGCCCTAGCGGGGGAGGGACCGGGGAGCTGTTTTTT.